Listed below are T cell receptor beta chains from one sample, sequenced in a study of beta chain features in type 1 diabetes. Measured with immunoSEQ multiplex PCR; TCRdb has only the in-frame clones, and not every one. Among 500,000 to 800,000 clones listed, about an eighth were seen once. The sequenced material came from naive CD4+ T cells from blood. These receptors originate from a man aged 30 to 39 with type 1 diabetes. CDR3s include the opening cysteine and the closing phenylalanine or tryptophan. A D gene is named only where the DNA matches it firmly. Clone sizes are given selectively: once, few, many, or a class where the clone is expanded.

j_call | v_call | clone_size | d_call | cdr3_aa | cdr3_nt
TRBJ2-7 | TRBV7-9 | few | - | CASSLGASYEQYF | TGTGCCAGCAGCTTAGGGGCATCCTACGAGCAGTACTTC
TRBJ2-3 | TRBV29-1 | few | - | CSLRQLPITDTQYF | TGCAGCCTCCGACAGCTGCCTATCACAGATACGCAGTATTTT
TRBJ1-5 | TRBV6-5 | - | TRBD1 | CASSYRDRGSNQPQHF | TGTGCCAGCAGTTACCGGGACAGGGGCAGCAATCAGCCCCAGCATTTT
TRBJ2-1 | TRBV5-1 | few | TRBD2 | CASSLASSGGYNEQFF | TGCGCCAGCAGCTTGGCCTCTAGCGGGGGATACAATGAGCAGTTCTTC
TRBJ1-1 | TRBV6-5 | - | - | CASTKNTEAFF | TGTGCCAGCACCAAGAACACTGAAGCTTTCTTT
TRBJ2-6 | TRBV30 | few | - | CAWSVNLRPGANVLTF | TGTGCCTGGAGTGTAAACTTACGGCCCGGGGCCAACGTCCTGACTTTC
TRBJ2-1 | TRBV27 | few | - | CASGRYEVSSYNEQFF | TGTGCCAGCGGACGGTATGAGGTGAGCTCCTACAATGAGCAGTTCTTC
TRBJ1-3 | TRBV28 | - | TRBD1 | CASKEGAVGNTIYF | TGTGCCTCAAAAGAGGGGGCGGTTGGAAACACCATATATTTT
TRBJ2-5 | TRBV9 | - | - | CASSSRPQETQYF | TGTGCCAGCAGCTCACGACCACAAGAGACCCAGTACTTC
TRBJ2-3 | TRBV5-4 | - | TRBD2 | CASSTGTSGSTDTQYF | TGTGCCAGCAGCACGGGGACTAGCGGATCCACAGATACGCAGTATTTT
TRBJ2-1 | TRBV28 | few | - | CASSLIGATFEQFF | TGTGCCAGCAGTTTAATAGGGGCAACTTTCGAGCAGTTCTTC
TRBJ2-3 | TRBV7-2 | - | TRBD2 | CASSLELAGGDTQYF | TGTGCCAGCAGCTTAGAGCTGGCGGGGGGAGATACGCAGTATTTT
TRBJ2-7 | TRBV27 | - | TRBD1 | CASSRRDRDYEQYF | TGTGCCAGTTCTCGCCGGGACAGGGACTACGAGCAGTACTTC
TRBJ1-2 | TRBV11-2 | few | - | CASSLDQWDGNYGYTF | TGTGCCAGCAGCTTAGATCAGTGGGACGGTAACTATGGCTACACCTTC
TRBJ1-4 | TRBV19 | - | - | CASSTGEKLFF | TGTGCCAGTAGTACCGGGGAAAAACTGTTTTTT
TRBJ2-3 | TRBV5-8 | - | - | CASSLIPDTQYF | TGTGCCAGCAGCTTGATTCCAGATACGCAGTATTTT
TRBJ2-3 | TRBV29-1 | few | TRBD1 | CSVREGTERTDTQYF | TGCAGCGTTCGTGAAGGGACAGAGCGCACAGATACGCAGTATTTT
TRBJ2-2 | TRBV6-1 | few | - | CASGPGQGSTGELFF | TGTGCCAGCGGACCGGGGCAGGGTAGCACCGGGGAGCTGTTTTTT
TRBJ1-5 | TRBV5-6 | - | TRBD1 | CASSFSQGPLLPQHF | TGTGCCAGCAGCTTCTCACAGGGGCCCCTGTTGCCCCAGCATTTT
TRBJ1-2 | TRBV30 | - | TRBD1 | CAWTPTGGGYTF | TGTGCCTGGACCCCGACAGGGGGGGGCTACACCTTC
TRBJ1-2 | TRBV6-1 | few | - | CASSGTRRVRNGSTF | TGTGCCAGCAGTGGGACAAGGAGAGTGCGAAATGGCTCCACCTTC
TRBJ2-3 | TRBV7-3 | few | - | CASSLSQGSGTDTQYF | TGTGCCAGCAGCCTATCCCAGGGCTCGGGCACAGATACGCAGTATTTT
TRBJ2-7 | TRBV29-1 | few | - | CSVPPGYEQYF | TGCAGCGTCCCCCCGGGATACGAGCAGTACTTC
TRBJ1-2 | TRBV29-1 | - | - | CSVSNSSVSGYTF | TGCAGCGTATCAAATTCTTCGGTGTCCGGCTACACCTTC
TRBJ1-1 | TRBV10-3 | few | - | CAISEVLAARTEAFF | TGTGCCATCAGTGAAGTCCTGGCAGCGAGGACTGAAGCTTTCTTT
TRBJ1-1 | TRBV5-6 | - | - | CASSLRENTEAFF | TGTGCCAGCAGCTTGAGAGAGAACACTGAAGCTTTCTTT
TRBJ1-2 | TRBV4-2 | few | - | CASSQVEASNYGYTF | TGTGCCAGCAGCCAAGTTGAAGCGTCGAACTATGGCTACACCTTC
TRBJ1-2 | TRBV7-3 | - | - | CASSLTRTDGGYTF | TGTGCCAGCAGCTTAACGAGGACGGACGGCGGCTACACCTTC
TRBJ1-1 | TRBV27 | few | TRBD1 | CASSPWRAGGDTEAFF | TGTGCCAGCAGTCCCTGGCGGGCAGGGGGTGACACTGAAGCTTTCTTT
TRBJ2-5 | TRBV7-7 | - | TRBD1 | CASSRQGEETQYF | TGTGCTAGCAGCCGACAGGGAGAGGAAACCCAGTACTTC
TRBJ1-3 | TRBV9 | - | - | CASSASSGNTIYF | TGTGCCAGCAGCGCCTCCTCTGGAAACACCATATATTTT
TRBJ2-3 | TRBV2 | - | - | CAREGGVPDTQYF | TGTGCCAGAGAAGGAGGGGTGCCAGATACGCAGTATTTT
TRBJ2-1 | TRBV7-2 | few | - | CASSRTWDEQFF | TGTGCCAGCAGCCGCACCTGGGATGAGCAGTTCTTC
TRBJ2-7 | TRBV28 | - | TRBD1 | CASSATGTGPYEQYF | TGTGCCAGCAGTGCGACCGGGACAGGGCCCTACGAGCAGTACTTC